These T cell receptor beta chains were read from a single sample in a study of control samples from healthy donors and cancer patients. Clones were read by immunoSEQ multiplex PCR, and TCRdb kept only the in-frame ones, dropping some. The data hold about 27,000 clones, with approximately 91% observed a single time. Sequencing was carried out using PBMCs. All receptors come from a man aged 50 to 60 with lung cancer. Both conserved end residues are part of each CDR3. D genes are given only for firm matches. The size entry is marked missing in some rows and otherwise reads once, few, many or a size class.

v_gene	j_gene	abundance	d_gene	CDR3aa	CDR3nt
TRBV10-3	TRBJ1-6	-	-	CAISDQGNNSPLHF	TGTGCCATCAGTGATCAGGGAAATAATTCACCCCTCCACTTT
TRBV12-5	TRBJ2-3	-	-	CASGSAGTDTQYF	TGTGCTAGTGGTTCGGCCGGCACAGATACGCAGTATTTT
TRBV20-1	TRBJ2-5	-	-	CSASSQGGETQYF	TGCAGTGCTAGTAGCCAGGGGGGAGAGACCCAGTACTTC
TRBV7-2	TRBJ1-1	-	-	CASSPRVGGTEAFF	TGTGCCAGCAGCCCCAGGGTAGGGGGCACTGAAGCTTTCTTT
TRBV30	TRBJ2-5	-	-	CAWSPTGQETQYF	TGTGCCTGGAGTCCAACAGGGCAAGAGACCCAGTACTTC
TRBV12-3/TRBV12-4	TRBJ2-7	-	-	CASSQGPGYEQYF	TGTGCCAGCAGCCAGGGACCGGGCTACGAGCAGTACTTC
TRBV6-5	TRBJ1-3	-	-	CASSFGGALGNTIYF	TGTGCCAGTAGTTTCGGGGGGGCTTTGGGAAACACCATATATTTT
TRBV9	TRBJ2-5	-	TRBD1	CASSVGQGAGETQYF	TGTGCCAGCAGCGTAGGACAGGGGGCAGGTGAGACCCAGTACTTC
TRBV13	TRBJ2-3	-	-	CASSGGAEIPQTDTQYF	TGTGCCAGCAGCGGGGGGGCGGAAATTCCCCAAACAGATACGCAGTATTTT
TRBV3-1/TRBV3-2	TRBJ2-3	-	-	CASSSSGGTDTQYF	TGTGCCAGCAGCTCCTCCGGGGGAACAGATACGCAGTATTTT
TRBV5-6	TRBJ1-3	-	-	CASSQGQNAGNTIYF	TGTGCCAGCAGCCAAGGACAGAATGCTGGAAACACCATATATTTT
TRBV7-2	TRBJ1-5	-	-	CASSAQGGPYSNQPQHF	TGTGCCAGCAGCGCACAGGGAGGGCCTTATAGCAATCAGCCCCAGCATTTT
TRBV19	TRBJ1-5	-	-	CASSIRRDQPQHF	TGTGCCAGTAGTATAAGGAGGGATCAGCCCCAGCATTTT
TRBV9	TRBJ1-5	-	-	CASSGPVPGVYSNQPQHF	TGTGCCAGCAGCGGCCCGGTCCCAGGGGTTTATAGCAATCAGCCCCAGCATTTT
TRBV7-9	TRBJ1-5	-	-	CASSLGGAEQPQHF	TGTGCCAGCAGCTTAGGGGGGGCTGAACAGCCCCAGCATTTT
TRBV28	TRBJ1-5	-	TRBD1	CASSGDSGNQPQHF	TGTGCCAGCAGCGGGGACAGCGGCAATCAGCCCCAGCATTTT
TRBV15	TRBJ2-2	-	TRBD2	CATSRGGLIAMNTGELFF	TGTGCCACCAGCAGAGGGGGACTAATCGCTATGAACACCGGGGAGCTGTTTTTT
TRBV7-9	TRBJ1-4	-	-	CASSSPRTATNEKLFF	TGTGCCAGCAGCAGCCCCCGGACGGCAACTAATGAAAAACTGTTTTTT
TRBV20-1	TRBJ2-5	once	-	CSASAGTPRETQYF	TGCAGTGCTAGTGCCGGGACGCCGCGGGAGACCCAGTACTTC
TRBV10-3	TRBJ1-5	-	TRBD1	CAISEFGQGDSQPQHF	TGTGCCATCAGTGAGTTTGGACAGGGGGATAGTCAGCCCCAGCATTTT
TRBV6-6	TRBJ1-1	few	TRBD1	CASSPDRGTEAFF	TGTGCCAGCAGTCCCGACAGGGGCACTGAAGCTTTCTTT
TRBV2	TRBJ1-5	-	-	CASRGGYSNQPQHF	TGTGCCAGCAGGGGGGGGTATAGCAATCAGCCCCAGCATTTT